This section outlines one TCR beta chain sequence together with its context. This clonotype has a handful of counts. It has no known antigen specificity. No base qualities exist here, and no much larger clone lies one base off it. This sample is drawn from a study of blood T cells in healthy people across ages (dated by TCRdb to the mid-2010s). About the full investigation: In model experiments, template switching captured about one uniquely barcoded TCR beta cDNA molecule for every two T cells. Donors were grouped into four age groups: young (average 16 years), middle-aged (about 40), aged (approximately 58) and long-lived (about 90). Using the same blood draw, the study looked at two additional independent replicas of 1 million unique cDNA reads for two donors, one aged 18 to 30 and the other aged 80 or older. The study measured age-related changes in TCR beta repertoire diversity using deep sequencing normalized with unique cDNA molecular identifiers.

What the work shows at the level of the full study, not this receptor alone: As age increased, observed TCR beta diversity per million T cells dropped in a roughly linear way, and a significant reduction was already evident by age 40. Estimates of total diversity based on one million sequenced T cells were considered lower bounds and underestimates. Compared with the aged group, the long-lived group had more naive CD4+ T cells, fewer expanded clones and increased TCR diversity, suggesting age selection. Because profiling used bulk unsorted PBMCs, naive and antigen-experienced compartments could not be compared conclusively. The percentage of naive T cells measured by flow cytometry correlated strongly with observed TCR beta diversity. Because the CMV infection status of the donors was unknown, age-related changes in expanded clonotypes may potentially have been confounded.

A distance of 13 bases separates the germline ends of V and J, which lose 4 bases and 1 base respectively. The CDR3 numbers 15 residues from cysteine through phenylalanine. The read is trimmed to its CDR3 DNA, 45 bases read in frame from base 1. From the germline V gene, CDR1 is LGHNA and CDR2 is YSLEER. Systemically healthy Caucasian individuals from Russia, some 38 in total and aged about 6 to 100 years, were included as donors. Each donor gave ten milliliters of peripheral blood, collected into EDTA-treated Vacutainer tubes. PBMCs were isolated by Ficoll-Paque density-gradient centrifugation, with at least 6.5 million obtained per sample. Trizol reagent was used to extract total RNA from PBMCs, with at least 5 micrograms per sample. Naive CD45RAhigh/CD27high T cell percentages were measured by flow cytometry on a PBMC aliquot from every donor. Library preparation employed 5' RACE. The data were produced on an Illumina HiSeq 2500. A second PCR of about 6 to 11 cycles was performed with a sample-barcoded 5' primer and a J-beta primer mix. A unique molecular identifier was introduced onto each TCR beta cDNA molecule by a template-switch 5' adaptor carrying 12 random nucleotides. Each sample yielded at least 2.5 million CDR3-containing paired-end reads. First-strand cDNA was synthesized from all RNA with the Mint cDNA synthesis kit, primed by a TRBC-specific oligonucleotide. After uracil-DNA glycosylase treatment, a first 18-cycle PCR used universal primers M1SS and BC2_uni_R on all cDNA. The authors' analysis ran thus. Each sample was normalized by randomly selecting 1 million high-quality reads, each carrying a distinct molecular identifier. Instead of being binned into consensus sequences, reads with shared molecular identifiers were discarded. MiTCR, with a Q25 quality threshold and the strictest error-elimination algorithm, was used for CDR3 identification, clonotype clustering and error correction. Lower-bound total TCR beta diversity was estimated with a nonparametric unseen species model using Euler transformation. Using fastp at Q25 and MiXCR, TCRdb reprocessed the public reads and kept productive beta chains. Duplicate CDR3 protein sequences are folded into a single record with the most common DNA and genes. For this entry, the V and J calls and clone size follow TCRdb and not the study's own pipeline. The sample table contains 500,000 to 550,000 distinct CDR3 sequences; only one count was recorded for around 24% of them. The top ten clonotypes cover 8.5% to 9.5% of the sample.

These data are also associated with another study on T cells of mothers and their children. The second study, in turn, reports: Donors were nine systemically healthy Caucasian individuals: three mothers and their six children. cDNA synthesis used all of the extracted RNA, with around 1.5 ug of RNA in each 15 ul reaction. In the second PCR, the M1S primer introduced both the sample barcodes and 2-4 random nucleotides. More than 8 million TCR beta CDR3 reads were obtained from each mother, and about 3 million reads were obtained from each child. Thymic selection similarly shapes TCR recombination output in related and unrelated pairs, with minor effect from inherited differences. Related mother-child pairs always showed normalized repertoire overlap that was slightly higher than in unrelated mother-child pairs, though the difference was never significant. No persistent microchimeric T cell clones were detected, at a sensitivity of approximately 90 clones per million clonotypes. To look for features that set related mother-child pairs apart from unrelated individuals, the researchers ran deep NGS to compare the TCR beta repertoires of mothers and children. Mothers averaged around 40 +/- 4 years of age and children averaged about 10 +/- 4 years. After adapters were ligated using NEBNext reagents, the libraries underwent 100+100 nt paired-end sequencing on an Illumina HiSeq 2000. To prevent cross-contamination, the mother and child libraries were prepared one month apart and sequenced in separate runs. Each donor had between roughly 500,000 and 2,100,000 distinct TCR beta clonotypes identified. Naive TCR beta clonotypes were estimated from low-frequency clonotypes matched to each donor's FACS-determined naive share, without sorting.

The sequencing input was blood. The rearranged segments are TRBV4-3 and TRBJ1-1, with a weak D call of TRBD1 (5 bases match). The receptor's source is a boy younger than 18 in good health. The bases are TGCGCCAGCAGCCTCGACGGGGGAACGAACACTGAAGCTTTCTTT. This gives the protein CASSLDGGTNTEAFF.